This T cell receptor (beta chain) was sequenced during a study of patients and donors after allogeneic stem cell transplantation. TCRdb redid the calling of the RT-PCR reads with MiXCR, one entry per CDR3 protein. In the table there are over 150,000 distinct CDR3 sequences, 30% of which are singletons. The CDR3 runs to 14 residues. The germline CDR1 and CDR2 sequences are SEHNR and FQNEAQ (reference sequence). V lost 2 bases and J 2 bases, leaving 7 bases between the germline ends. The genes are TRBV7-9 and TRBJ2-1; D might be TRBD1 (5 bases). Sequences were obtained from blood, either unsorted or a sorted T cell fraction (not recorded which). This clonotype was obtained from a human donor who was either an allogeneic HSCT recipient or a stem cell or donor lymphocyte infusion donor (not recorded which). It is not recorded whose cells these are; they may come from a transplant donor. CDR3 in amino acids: CASSLPTAYNEQFF. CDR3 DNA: TGTGCCAGCAGCTTACCGACAGCCTACAATGAGCAGTTCTTC.